Following are 23 T cell receptor beta chains from one sample sequenced in a study of blood T cells in healthy people across ages. Using a J-beta primer mix together with a sample-barcoded 5' primer, a second PCR was run for roughly 6 to 11 cycles. TCRdb used MiXCR to reprocess the 5' RACE reads, holding one entry per CDR3 protein. The table records 1,300,000 or so distinct CDR3 sequences, approximately 60% of them present only once. Sequencing was done on a sample of blood. These TCRs come from a man aged 18 to 30 in good health.

This chain connects TRBV7-9 to TRBJ2-1, with TRBD2 as a possible D gene (6 bases). Looked up from germline, CDR1 is SEHNR and CDR2 is FQNEAQ (reference sequence). The CDR3 spans 13 residues. V lost 6 bases to trimming and J lost 6 bases, with 12 bases between them. CDR3 loop: CASRGRDFNEQFF. The DNA for the CDR3 is TGTGCCAGCAGGGGCCGGGACTTCAATGAGCAGTTCTTC.

The chain recombines TRBV28 with TRBJ1-6; the D is unclear. This CDR3 comprises 14 residues. Germline loops: CDR1 MDHEN, CDR2 SYDVKM. The ends were cut back, 8 bases at V and 8 bases at J, with 16 bases in the middle. Here the CDR3 DNA reads TGTGCCAGCCGCCTAAGACCTCCCCATTCACCCCTCCACTTT. It specifies CASRLRPPHSPLHF.

The chain carries TRBV20-1 and TRBJ2-7; D is unclear. Trimming removed 3 bases at V and 0 bases at J, with 15 bases between. This CDR3 is built from 15 residues. Germline V gene lookup returns CDR1 DFQATT and CDR2 SNEGSKA (reference sequence). CDR3 protein: CSASPFRKSSYEQYF. The CDR3 DNA follows: TGCAGTGCTAGCCCCTTCAGGAAGAGCTCCTACGAGCAGTACTTC.

The chain carries TRBV20-1 and TRBJ1-1; D unclear. Germline CDR1 is DFQATT and CDR2 is SNEGSKA (reference sequence). The CDR3 totals 11 residues. CDR3 coding DNA: TGCAGCGTCCATCGACTGGCTGAAGCTTTCTTT. Protein: CSVHRLAEAFF.

This sequence joins TRBV5-6 and TRBJ1-2; 10 bases are a match to TRBD1. This CDR3 contains 17 residues. The ends lost 3 bases at V and 2 bases at J; junction bases unmatched: 10. The V gene's germline CDR1 is SGHDT and CDR2 YYEEEE. The CDR3 DNA reads TGTGCCAGCAGCTCCACGGACAGGGGGATAACCAACTATGGCTACACCTTC. Amino acids: CASSSTDRGITNYGYTF.

This clonotype was found a few times. CDR3 DNA sequence: TGTGCCAGCAGCTTCCCCGACAGGAACGAGCAGTACTTC. Its protein product is CASSFPDRNEQYF. The chain employs TRBV7-9 and TRBJ2-7; a possible D gene is TRBD1 (6 bases). The CDR3 length is 13 residues. Germline values: CDR1 SEHNR, CDR2 FQNEAQ (reference sequence). Deletions cut 3 bases from V and 5 bases from J, with 11 bases between.

V usage is TRBV20-1 and J usage is TRBJ1-2; D not resolved. The V gene lost 6 bases and the J gene lost 2 bases, with 10 bases spanning the gap. CDR3 length: 12 residues. CDR1 DFQATT and CDR2 SNEGSKA come from the germline V gene (reference sequence). CDR3 in amino acids: CSAYHGNYGYTF. The CDR3, as DNA: TGCAGTGCCTACCACGGAAACTATGGCTACACCTTC.

The chain recombines TRBV4-1 with TRBJ2-2; D could derive from TRBD1 or TRBD2 (7 bases each). CDR3 length: 15 residues. The germline V gene encodes CDR1 MGHRA and CDR2 YSYEKL. Trimming took off 8 bases at V and 1 base at J, with 14 bases between the two ends. The DNA of the CDR3 is TGCGCCAGCCGAGCGGGACAGCAGAACACCGGGGAGCTGTTTTTT. This gives the protein CASRAGQQNTGELFF.

This clonotype appeared many times. The gene calls are TRBV27 and TRBJ2-1; D call uncertain. The V and J ends lost 3 bases and 2 bases respectively, with 5 bases between them. Germline loops: CDR1 MNHEY, CDR2 SMNVEV (reference sequence). CDR3 length: 13 amino acids. Here the CDR3 reads CASSLSPYNEQFF. CDR3 coding DNA: TGTGCCAGCAGTTTGAGCCCCTACAATGAGCAGTTCTTC.

V gene TRBV11-2 combines with J gene TRBJ2-3, with D unclear. The V gene's germline CDR1 is SGHAT and CDR2 FQNNGV. This CDR3 region has 13 residues. V lost 6 bases to trimming and J lost 4 bases, with 11 bases between them. CDR3 sequence (DNA): TGTGCCAGCAGTCGCGAGACGGCAGATACGCAGTATTTT. Its protein product is CASSRETADTQYF.

The chain joins TRBV5-5 to TRBJ1-6; the match to TRBD1 covers 8 bases. The ends lost 4 bases at V and 11 bases at J; junction bases unmatched: 14. CDR3 length: 16 residues. Per the germline V gene, CDR1 is SGHKS and CDR2 is YYEKEE (reference sequence). The CDR3 region has the DNA TGTGCCAGCAGCCCGGACAGGGCCCTCTTCGGGACACCCCTCCACTTT. Translated, it gives CASSPDRALFGTPLHF.

The gene calls are TRBV11-2 and TRBJ2-5; D is ambiguous. Looked up from germline, CDR1 is SGHAT and CDR2 is FQNNGV. The CDR3 covers 15 residues. V was trimmed by 5 bases and J by 2 bases, leaving 15 bases between them. The chain's CDR3 is CASSTFTKGQETQYF. The CDR3 DNA reads as TGTGCCAGCAGCACCTTTACCAAAGGGCAAGAGACCCAGTACTTC.

Only a few counts were recorded for this clonotype. This chain connects TRBV5-4 to TRBJ1-3; TRBD1 matches at 7 bases. Losses at the gene ends were 2 bases for V and 3 bases for J; bases not matched to a gene: 2. CDR1 SGHNT and CDR2 YYREEE come from the germline V gene (reference sequence). The CDR3 is 14 amino acids. The CDR3 nucleotides are TGTGCCAGCAGCTTCCGGGACAGTGGAAACACCATATATTTT. Encoded protein: CASSFRDSGNTIYF.

This clonotype was observed a few times. The chain has TRBV6-2 or TRBV6-3 and TRBJ2-1, with a possible D match to TRBD2 (6 bases). The CDR3 is 13 amino acids. From germline, CDR1 is MNHEY and CDR2 SVGEGT. V lost 6 bases to trimming and J lost 5 bases, with 11 bases between them. This chain's CDR3 is CASSSTRNNEQFF. CDR3 bases: TGTGCCAGCAGCTCGACTAGGAACAATGAGCAGTTCTTC.

In this sample, this clonotype turned up once. The chain combines TRBV7-9 with TRBJ1-1; TRBD1 agrees at 7 bases. The CDR3 length is 16 residues. Trimming cost V 5 bases and J 4 bases; bases outside gene matches: 13. Germline CDR1 reads SEHNR; CDR2 reads FQNEAQ (reference sequence). The CDR3 sequence is CASSETGLGVRTEAFF. The CDR3 DNA follows: TGTGCCAGCAGCGAGACAGGGCTGGGAGTACGCACTGAAGCTTTCTTT.

This chain connects TRBV5-6 to TRBJ2-3, with TRBD1 as a possible D gene (6 bases). With 2 bases removed from V and 0 bases from J, the gap between germline ends came to 16 bases. This CDR3 is 17 amino acids long. Germline V lookup: CDR1 SGHDT, CDR2 YYEEEE. Written as DNA, the CDR3 is TGTGCCAGCAGCTTCGCTGGGACAAGGACAAGCACAGATACGCAGTATTTT. Protein sequence: CASSFAGTRTSTDTQYF.

This clonotype showed up just a few times. A read error may produce the germline difference seen at one junction end. The rearrangement joins TRBV28 to TRBJ1-2; perhaps TRBD1 as D (6 bases). This CDR3 is 14 amino acids long. CDR1 is MDHEN and CDR2 is SYDVKM in the germline V gene. CDR3 sequence (DNA): TGTGCCTGCAGGGGCCCCCTAGCTAACTATGGCTACACCTTC. It codes for CACRGPLANYGYTF.

Notes on this clonotype: The junction and the germline gene differ at one end; a read error may be behind it. V is TRBV27 and J is TRBJ2-1; no clear D. Germline V gene sequence: CDR1 MNHEY, CDR2 SMNVEV (reference sequence). CDR3 size: 15 residues. CDR3 in DNA: TGTGCCAGCAGTTTCTCCGGAAGCTCCTACAATGAGCAGCTCTTC. It translates to CASSFSGSSYNEQLF.

The chain uses TRBV29-1 and TRBJ2-3; 10 nucleotides line up with TRBD2. Germline V gives CDR1 SQVTM, CDR2 ANQGSEA. This CDR3 region has 16 residues. J was trimmed by 4 bases and V by 4 bases; bases with no gene match: 11. In nucleotides, the CDR3 is TGCAGCGTTGGAGTCCCTAGCGGGGGTCCGGCAGATACGCAGTATTTT. Protein: CSVGVPSGGPADTQYF.

The chain recombines TRBV5-1 with TRBJ1-2; tentative D call: TRBD1 (5 bases). The V gene lost 0 bases and the J gene lost 5 bases, with 11 bases spanning the gap. Germline CDR1 SGHRS, CDR2 YFSETQ. The length of the CDR3 is 14 residues. CDR3 amino acids: CASSLDSGRYGYTF. Written as DNA, the CDR3 is TGCGCCAGCAGCTTGGATTCAGGGCGATATGGCTACACCTTC.

The chain carries TRBV7-9 and TRBJ2-1; D is perhaps TRBD2 (5 bases). Trimming removed 6 bases at V and 2 bases at J, with 17 bases between. The germline V gene encodes CDR1 SEHNR and CDR2 FQNEAQ (reference sequence). The CDR3 is 16 amino acids. In DNA form, the CDR3 reads TGTGCCAGCAGGAGAGCGAGCCGGGGTCCCTACAATGAGCAGTTCTTC. Protein sequence: CASRRASRGPYNEQFF. The variable domain in full, with the rest retrieved from reference TRBV7-9 and TRBJ2-1, is DTGVSQNPRHKITKRGQNVTFRCDPISEHNRLYWYRQTLGQGPEFLTYFQNEAQLEKSRLLSDRFSAERPKGSFSTLEIQRTEQGDSAMYLCASRRASRGPYNEQFFGPGTRLTVL.

The chain couples TRBV5-1 to TRBJ1-2; maybe TRBD1 (5 bases). CDR1 and CDR2 from the germline V gene are SGHRS and YFSETQ. This CDR3 spans 14 amino acids. Trimming took off 2 bases at V and 8 bases at J, with 16 bases between the two ends. CDR3 region: CASSFPGERGGYTF. The CDR3 nucleotides are TGCGCCAGCAGCTTCCCGGGAGAAAGGGGCGGCTACACCTTC.

This chain connects TRBV4-1 to TRBJ2-7; D may be TRBD1 (6 bases). Trimming cost V 5 bases and J 3 bases, with 20 bases left between them. The germline V gene encodes CDR1 MGHRA and CDR2 YSYEKL. CDR3 length: 16 amino acids. CDR3 loop: CASSLWQGSGYYEQYF. CDR3 nucleotide sequence: TGCGCCAGCAGCTTATGGCAGGGGTCCGGGTACTACGAGCAGTACTTC.